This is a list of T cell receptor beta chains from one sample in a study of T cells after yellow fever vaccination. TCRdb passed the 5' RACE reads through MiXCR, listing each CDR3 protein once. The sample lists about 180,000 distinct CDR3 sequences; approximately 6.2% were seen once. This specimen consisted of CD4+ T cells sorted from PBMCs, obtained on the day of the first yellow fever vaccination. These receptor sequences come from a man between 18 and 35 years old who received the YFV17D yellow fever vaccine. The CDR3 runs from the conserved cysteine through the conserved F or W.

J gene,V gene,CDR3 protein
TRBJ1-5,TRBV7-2,CASSLGGFRNQPQHF
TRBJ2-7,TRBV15,CATSRDTLAPTYEQYF
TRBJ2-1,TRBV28,CASSLAGGLNEQFF
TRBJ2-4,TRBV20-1,CSALAQAKNIQYF
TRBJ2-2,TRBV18,CASSPSTVGGELFF
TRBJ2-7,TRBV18,CASSLADPYEQYF
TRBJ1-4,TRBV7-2,CASSRSAGSNEKLFF
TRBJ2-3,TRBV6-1,CASRHQGLSPDTQYF
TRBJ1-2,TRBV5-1,CASTPGTELYGYTF
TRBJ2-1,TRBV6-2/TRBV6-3,CATRTVSYNEQFF
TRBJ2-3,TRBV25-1,CASSARGTDTQYF
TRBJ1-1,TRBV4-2,CASSDFGHHTEAFF
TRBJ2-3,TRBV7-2,CASSLNSGGDTQYF
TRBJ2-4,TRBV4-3,CASSQAWGPGAKNIQYF
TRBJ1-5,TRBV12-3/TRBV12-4,CASSSGHGGQPQHF
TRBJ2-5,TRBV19,CASSIGGMPDQETQYF
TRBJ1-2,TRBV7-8,CASSLMRVTDGYTF
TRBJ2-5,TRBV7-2,CASSLSAGGIQETQYF
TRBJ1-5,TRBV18,CASSSEHSNQPQHF
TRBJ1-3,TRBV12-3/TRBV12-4,CASRQRRTAGNTIYF
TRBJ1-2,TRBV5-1,CASRAGDADGYTF
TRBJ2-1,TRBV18,CASSTGLANEQFF
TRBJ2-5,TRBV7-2,CASSFHRQETQYF
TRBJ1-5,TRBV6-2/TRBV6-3,CASSRVGQGAQPQHF
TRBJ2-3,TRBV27,CASRGTATDTQYF
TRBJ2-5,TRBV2,CASSERLAGSTTQYF
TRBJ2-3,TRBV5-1,CASSQTGGSTDTQYF
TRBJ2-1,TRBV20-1,CSARVWVGGTSGEQFF
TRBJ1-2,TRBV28,CASRDSRSYGYTF
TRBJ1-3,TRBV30,CAWSPGTNTIYF
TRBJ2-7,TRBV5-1,CASSRGTVTYEQYF
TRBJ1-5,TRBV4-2,CASSPGQNNQPQHF
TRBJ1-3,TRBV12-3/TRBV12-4,CASRTGTGIGNTIYF
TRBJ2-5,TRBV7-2,CASSFLAQGAGETQYF
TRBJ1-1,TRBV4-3,CASRKSFMNTEAFF
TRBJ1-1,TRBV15,CATSRDLRGAFF
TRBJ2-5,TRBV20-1,CSAPWSLAGETQYF
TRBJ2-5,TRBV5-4,CASSLVPLAVETQYF
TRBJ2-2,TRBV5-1,CASSSLSGDTGELFF
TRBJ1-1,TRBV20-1,CSAPAWGLYTEAFF
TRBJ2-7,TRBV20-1,CSARDSGGQGYEQYF
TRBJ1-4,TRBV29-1,CSANVGGRNEKLFF
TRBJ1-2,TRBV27,CASSLNTGTGIGYTF
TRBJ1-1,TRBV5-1,CASSFAPNTEAFF
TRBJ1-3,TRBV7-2,CDSSSLPRAASGNTIYF
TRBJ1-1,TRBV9,CASSVGGTLAEAFF
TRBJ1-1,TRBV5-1,CASSNRSWAVNTEAFF
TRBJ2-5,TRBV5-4,CASSQPPGTQYF